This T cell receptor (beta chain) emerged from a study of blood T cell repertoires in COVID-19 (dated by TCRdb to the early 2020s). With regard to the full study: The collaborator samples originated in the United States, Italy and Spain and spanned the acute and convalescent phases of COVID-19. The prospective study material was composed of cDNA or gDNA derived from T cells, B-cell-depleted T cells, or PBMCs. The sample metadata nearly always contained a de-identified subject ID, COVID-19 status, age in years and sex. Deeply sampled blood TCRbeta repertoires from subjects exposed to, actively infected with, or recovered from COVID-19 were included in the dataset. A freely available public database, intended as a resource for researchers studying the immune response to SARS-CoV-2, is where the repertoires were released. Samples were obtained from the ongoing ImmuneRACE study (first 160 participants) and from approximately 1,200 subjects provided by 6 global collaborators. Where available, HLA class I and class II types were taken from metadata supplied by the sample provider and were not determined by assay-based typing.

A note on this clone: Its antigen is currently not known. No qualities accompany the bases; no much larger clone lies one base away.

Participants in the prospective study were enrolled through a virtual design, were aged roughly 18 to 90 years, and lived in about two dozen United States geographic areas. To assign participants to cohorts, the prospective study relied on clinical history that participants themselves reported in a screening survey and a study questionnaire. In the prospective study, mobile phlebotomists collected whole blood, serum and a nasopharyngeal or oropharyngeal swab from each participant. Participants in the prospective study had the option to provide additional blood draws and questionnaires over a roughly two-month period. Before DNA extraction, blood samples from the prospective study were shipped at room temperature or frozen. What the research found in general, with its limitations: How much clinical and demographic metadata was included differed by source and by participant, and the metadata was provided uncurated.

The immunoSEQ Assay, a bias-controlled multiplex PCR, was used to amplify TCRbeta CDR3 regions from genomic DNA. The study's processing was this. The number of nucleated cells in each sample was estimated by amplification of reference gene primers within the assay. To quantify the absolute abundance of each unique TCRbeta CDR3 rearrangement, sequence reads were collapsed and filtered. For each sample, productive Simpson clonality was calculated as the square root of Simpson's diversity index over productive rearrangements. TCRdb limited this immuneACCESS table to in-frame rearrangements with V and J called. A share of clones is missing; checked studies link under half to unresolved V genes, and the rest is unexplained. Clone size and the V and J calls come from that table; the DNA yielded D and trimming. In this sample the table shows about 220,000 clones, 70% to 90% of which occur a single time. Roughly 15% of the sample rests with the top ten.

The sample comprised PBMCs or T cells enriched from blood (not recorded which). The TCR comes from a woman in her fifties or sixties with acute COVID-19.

The CDR3 protein sequence reads: CASSRPGQGLWSQPQHF. The nucleotides are TGTGCCAGTAGTAGGCCGGGACAGGGCTTGTGGAGTCAGCCCCAGCATTTT. The chain uses TRBV19 and TRBJ1-5; the central 9 bases match TRBD1. Germline trimming: 4 bases from V, 6 bases from J; junction bases outside gene matches: 13. Including cysteine and phenylalanine, the CDR3 has 17 amino acids. The sequence is cut down to CDR3 DNA, 51 bases in frame from base 1. Reading the germline V gene (reference sequence) gives CDR1 LNHDA and CDR2 SQIVND.